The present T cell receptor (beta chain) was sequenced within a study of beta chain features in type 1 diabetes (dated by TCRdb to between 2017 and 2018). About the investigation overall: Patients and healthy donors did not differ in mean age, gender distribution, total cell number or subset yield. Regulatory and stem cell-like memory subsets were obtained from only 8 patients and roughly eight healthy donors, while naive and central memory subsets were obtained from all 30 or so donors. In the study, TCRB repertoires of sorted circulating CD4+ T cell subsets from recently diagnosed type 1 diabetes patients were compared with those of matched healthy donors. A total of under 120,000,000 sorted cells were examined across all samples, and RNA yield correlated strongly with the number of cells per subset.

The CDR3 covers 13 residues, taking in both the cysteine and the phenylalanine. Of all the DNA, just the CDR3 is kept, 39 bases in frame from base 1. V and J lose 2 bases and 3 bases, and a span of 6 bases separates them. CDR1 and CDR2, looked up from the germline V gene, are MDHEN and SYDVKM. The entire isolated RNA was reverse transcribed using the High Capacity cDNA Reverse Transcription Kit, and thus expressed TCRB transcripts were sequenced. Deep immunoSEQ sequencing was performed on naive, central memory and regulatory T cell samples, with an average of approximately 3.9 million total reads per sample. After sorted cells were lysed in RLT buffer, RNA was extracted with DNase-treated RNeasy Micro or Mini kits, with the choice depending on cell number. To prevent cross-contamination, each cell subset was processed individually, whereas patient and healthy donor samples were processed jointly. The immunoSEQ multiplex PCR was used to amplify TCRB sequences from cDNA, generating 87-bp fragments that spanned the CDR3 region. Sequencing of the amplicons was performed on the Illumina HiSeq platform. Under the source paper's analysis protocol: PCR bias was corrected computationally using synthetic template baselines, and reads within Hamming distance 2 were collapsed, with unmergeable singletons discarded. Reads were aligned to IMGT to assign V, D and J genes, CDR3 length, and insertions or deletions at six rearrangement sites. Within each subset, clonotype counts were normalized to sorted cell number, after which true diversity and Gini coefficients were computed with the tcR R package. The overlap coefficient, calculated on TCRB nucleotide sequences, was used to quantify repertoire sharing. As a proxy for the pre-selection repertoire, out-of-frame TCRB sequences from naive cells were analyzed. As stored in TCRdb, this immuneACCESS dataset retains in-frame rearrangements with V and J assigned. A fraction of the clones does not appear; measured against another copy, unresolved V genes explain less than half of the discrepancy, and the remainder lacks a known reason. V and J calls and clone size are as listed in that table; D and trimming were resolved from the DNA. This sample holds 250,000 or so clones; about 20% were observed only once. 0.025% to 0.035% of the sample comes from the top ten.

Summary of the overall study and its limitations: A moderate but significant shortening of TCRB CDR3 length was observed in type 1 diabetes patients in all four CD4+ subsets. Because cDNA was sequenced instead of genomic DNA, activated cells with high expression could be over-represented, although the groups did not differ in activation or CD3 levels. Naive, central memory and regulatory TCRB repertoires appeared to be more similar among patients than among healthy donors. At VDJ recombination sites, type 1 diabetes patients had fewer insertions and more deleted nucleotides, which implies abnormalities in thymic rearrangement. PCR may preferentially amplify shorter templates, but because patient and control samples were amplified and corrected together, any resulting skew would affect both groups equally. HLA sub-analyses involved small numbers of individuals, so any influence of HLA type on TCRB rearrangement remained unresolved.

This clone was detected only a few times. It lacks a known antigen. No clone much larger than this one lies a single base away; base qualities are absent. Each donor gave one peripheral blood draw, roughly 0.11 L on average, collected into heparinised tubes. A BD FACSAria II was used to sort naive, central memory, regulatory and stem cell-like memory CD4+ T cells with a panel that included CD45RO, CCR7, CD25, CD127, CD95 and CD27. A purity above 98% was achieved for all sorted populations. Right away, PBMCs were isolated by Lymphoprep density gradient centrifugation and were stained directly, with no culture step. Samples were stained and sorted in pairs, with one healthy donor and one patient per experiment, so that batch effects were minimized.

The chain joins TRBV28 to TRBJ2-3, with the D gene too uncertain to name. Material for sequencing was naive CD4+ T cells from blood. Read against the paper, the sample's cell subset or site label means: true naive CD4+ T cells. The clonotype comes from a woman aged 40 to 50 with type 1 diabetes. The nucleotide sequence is TGTGCCAGCAGTTTAGACTCGACAGATACGCAGTATTTT. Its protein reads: CASSLDSTDTQYF. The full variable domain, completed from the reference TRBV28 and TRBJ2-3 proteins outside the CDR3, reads DVKVTQSSRYLVKRTGEKVFLECVQDMDHENMFWYRQDPGLGLRLIYFSYDVKMKEKGDIPEGYSVSREKKERFSLILESASTNQTSMYLCASSLDSTDTQYFGPGTRLTVL.